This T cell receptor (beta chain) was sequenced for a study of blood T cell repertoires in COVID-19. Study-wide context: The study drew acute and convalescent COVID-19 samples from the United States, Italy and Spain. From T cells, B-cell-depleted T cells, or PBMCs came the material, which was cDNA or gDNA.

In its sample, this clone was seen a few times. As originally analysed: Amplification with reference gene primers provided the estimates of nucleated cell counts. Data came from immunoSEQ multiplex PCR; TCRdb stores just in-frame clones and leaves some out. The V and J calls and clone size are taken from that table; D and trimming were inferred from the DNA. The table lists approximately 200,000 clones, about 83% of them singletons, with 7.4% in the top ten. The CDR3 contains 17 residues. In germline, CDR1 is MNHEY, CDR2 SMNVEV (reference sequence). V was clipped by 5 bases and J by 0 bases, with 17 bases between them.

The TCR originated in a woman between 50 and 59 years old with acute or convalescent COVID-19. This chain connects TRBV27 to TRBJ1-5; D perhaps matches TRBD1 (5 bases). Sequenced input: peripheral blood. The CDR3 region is CASSPRTLIYSNQPQHF. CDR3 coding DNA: TGTGCCAGCAGTCCCAGGACACTGATTTATAGCAATCAGCCCCAGCATTTT.